The following is a T cell receptor beta chain sequence with its context. Its antigen remains unknown. These data belong to a study of graft-versus-host responses after intestinal transplantation. Germline assignment: CDR1 KGHSH and CDR2 LQKENI. Trimming stripped 6 bases from V and 3 bases from J, with 11 bases between. This CDR3 region has 13 residues. Sequencing was performed with immunoSEQ multiplex PCR; in TCRdb, only in-frame clones are kept and a portion is missing. The table records about 120,000 clones, over 80% of them present only once. This sequence originates from a human donor who received an intestinal transplant. Source: unstimulated CD4+ T cells sorted from spleen or lymph node cells, taken before intestinal transplant. The rearrangement joins TRBV18 to TRBJ2-5, with a weak D call TRBD1 (6 bases). In DNA, the CDR3 is TGTGCCAGCTCGCTATCAGGGGAAGAGACCCAGTACTTC. It is translated as CASSLSGEETQYF.